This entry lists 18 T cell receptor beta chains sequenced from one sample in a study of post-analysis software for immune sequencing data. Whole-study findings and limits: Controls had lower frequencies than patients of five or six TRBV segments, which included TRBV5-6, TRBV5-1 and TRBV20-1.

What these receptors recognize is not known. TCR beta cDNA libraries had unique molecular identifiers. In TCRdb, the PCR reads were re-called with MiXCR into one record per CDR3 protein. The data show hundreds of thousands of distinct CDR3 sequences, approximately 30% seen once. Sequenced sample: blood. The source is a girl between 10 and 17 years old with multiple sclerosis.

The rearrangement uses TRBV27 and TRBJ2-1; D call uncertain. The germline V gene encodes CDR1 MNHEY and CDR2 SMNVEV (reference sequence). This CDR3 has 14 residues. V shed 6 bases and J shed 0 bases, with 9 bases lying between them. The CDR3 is CASRRVSSYNEQFF. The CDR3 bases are TGTGCCAGCAGACGGGTCAGCTCCTACAATGAGCAGTTCTTC.

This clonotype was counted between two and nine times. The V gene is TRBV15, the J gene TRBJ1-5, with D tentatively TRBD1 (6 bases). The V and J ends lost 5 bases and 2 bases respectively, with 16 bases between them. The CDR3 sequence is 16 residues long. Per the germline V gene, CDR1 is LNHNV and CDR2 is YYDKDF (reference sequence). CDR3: CATSWGQGRGNQPQHF. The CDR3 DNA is TGTGCCACCAGCTGGGGGCAGGGGAGGGGCAATCAGCCCCAGCATTTT.

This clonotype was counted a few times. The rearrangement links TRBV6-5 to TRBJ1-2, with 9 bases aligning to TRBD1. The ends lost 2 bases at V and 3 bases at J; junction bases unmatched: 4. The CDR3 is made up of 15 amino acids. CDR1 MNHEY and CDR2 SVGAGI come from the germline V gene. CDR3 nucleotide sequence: TGTGCCAGCAGTTACCACCGGACAGGGGACTATGGCTACACCTTC. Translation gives CASSYHRTGDYGYTF.

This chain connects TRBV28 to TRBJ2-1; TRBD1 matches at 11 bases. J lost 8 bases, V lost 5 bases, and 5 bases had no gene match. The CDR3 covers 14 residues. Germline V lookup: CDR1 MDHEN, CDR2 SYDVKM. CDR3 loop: CASSLDRGLDEQFF. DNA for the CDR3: TGTGCCAGCAGTCTGGACAGGGGGCTGGATGAGCAGTTCTTC.

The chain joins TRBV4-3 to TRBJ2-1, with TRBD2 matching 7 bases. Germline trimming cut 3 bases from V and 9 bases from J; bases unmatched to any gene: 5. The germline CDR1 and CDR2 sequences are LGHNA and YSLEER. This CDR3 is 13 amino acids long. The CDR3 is CASSHAGRGEQFF. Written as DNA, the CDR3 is TGCGCCAGCAGCCACGCGGGGAGGGGTGAGCAGTTCTTC.

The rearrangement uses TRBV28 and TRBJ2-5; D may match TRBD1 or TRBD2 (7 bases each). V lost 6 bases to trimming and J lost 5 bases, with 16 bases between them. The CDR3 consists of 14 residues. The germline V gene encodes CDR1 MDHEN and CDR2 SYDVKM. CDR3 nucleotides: TGTGCCAGCAGCCCGACAGGGCGGGAGGAGACCCAGTACTTC. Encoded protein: CASSPTGREETQYF. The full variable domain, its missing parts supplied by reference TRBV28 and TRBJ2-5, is DVKVTQSSRYLVKRTGEKVFLECVQDMDHENMFWYRQDPGLGLRLIYFSYDVKMKEKGDIPEGYSVSREKKERFSLILESASTNQTSMYLCASSPTGREETQYFGPGTRLLVL.

CDR3 region: CASSPQRGPRDTQYF. In nucleotides, the CDR3 is TGTGCCAGCAGCCCACAGCGGGGGCCTAGGGATACGCAGTATTTT. V gene TRBV7-2 combines with J gene TRBJ2-3; 8 nucleotides agree with TRBD2. The CDR3 has 15 amino acids. CDR1 and CDR2 (germline): SGHTA, FQGNSA. The V gene end was trimmed by 5 bases and the J gene end by 6 bases; junction bases not matched to a gene: 10. Combining the CDR3 with reference TRBV7-2 and TRBJ2-3 gives the whole variable domain GAGVSQSPSNKVTEKGKDVELRCDPISGHTALYWYRQSLGQGLEFLIYFQGNSAPDKSGLPSDRFSAERTGGSVSTLTIQRTQQEDSAVYLCASSPQRGPRDTQYFGPGTRLTVL.

CDR3 DNA sequence: TGCAGTGCTGGCTCCGGGGGACAGGAGACCCAGTACTTC. Protein sequence: CSAGSGGQETQYF. V is TRBV20-1 and J is TRBJ2-5; tentative D call: TRBD1 (7 bases). Deletions cut 5 bases from V and 5 bases from J, with 15 bases between. From germline, CDR1 is DFQATT and CDR2 SNEGSKA (reference sequence). CDR3 length equals 13 residues.

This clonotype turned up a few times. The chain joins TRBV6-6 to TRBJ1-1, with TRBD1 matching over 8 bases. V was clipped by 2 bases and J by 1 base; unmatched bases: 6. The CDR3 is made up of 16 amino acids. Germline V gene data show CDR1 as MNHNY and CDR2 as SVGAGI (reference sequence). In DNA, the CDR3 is TGTGCCAGCAGTTACCTAGGACAGGGAGGGAACACTGAAGCTTTCTTT. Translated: CASSYLGQGGNTEAFF.

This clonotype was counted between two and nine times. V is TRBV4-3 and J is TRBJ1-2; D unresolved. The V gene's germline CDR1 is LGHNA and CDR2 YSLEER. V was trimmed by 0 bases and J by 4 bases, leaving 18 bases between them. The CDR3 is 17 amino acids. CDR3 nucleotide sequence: TGCGCCAGCAGCCAAGACTGGGAGGCCCTTCAACCCTATGGCTACACCTTC. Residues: CASSQDWEALQPYGYTF.

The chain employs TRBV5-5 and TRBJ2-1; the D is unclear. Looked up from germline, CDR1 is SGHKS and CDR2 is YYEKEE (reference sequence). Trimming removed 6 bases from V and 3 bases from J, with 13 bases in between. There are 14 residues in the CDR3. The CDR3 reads CASTPTILYNEQFF. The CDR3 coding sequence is TGTGCCAGCACCCCGACCATCCTCTACAATGAGCAGTTCTTC.

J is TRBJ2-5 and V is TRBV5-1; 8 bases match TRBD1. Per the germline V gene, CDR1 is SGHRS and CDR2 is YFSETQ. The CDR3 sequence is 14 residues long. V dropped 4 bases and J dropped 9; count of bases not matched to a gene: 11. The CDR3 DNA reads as TGCGCCAGCAGCCCTGACCAGGGGGCAATGGCCCAGTACTTC. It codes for CASSPDQGAMAQYF.

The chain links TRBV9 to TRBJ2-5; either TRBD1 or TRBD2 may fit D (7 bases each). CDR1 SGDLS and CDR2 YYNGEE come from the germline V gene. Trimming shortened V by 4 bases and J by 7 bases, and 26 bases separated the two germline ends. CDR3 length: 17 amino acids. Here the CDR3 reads CASSPQGGTVAGGTQYF. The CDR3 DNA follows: TGTGCCAGCAGCCCCCAGGGAGGGACAGTGGCCGGGGGGACCCAGTACTTC.

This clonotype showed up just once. The CDR3 here is CANTRLAGGPHTQYF. DNA of the CDR3: TGTGCCAACACCCGACTAGCGGGAGGGCCCCATACGCAGTATTTT. The chain is built from TRBV6-5 and TRBJ2-3; TRBD2 aligns across 14 bases. V trimming: 10 bases; J trimming: 7 bases; junction bases outside the gene matches: 10. Per the germline V gene, CDR1 is MNHEY and CDR2 is SVGAGI. This CDR3 region has 15 residues.

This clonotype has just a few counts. The CDR3 sequence: CASTPSAGNKETQYF. Here the CDR3 DNA reads TGTGCCAGCACTCCCTCGGCTGGGAATAAAGAGACCCAGTACTTC. The J gene is TRBJ2-5, the V gene TRBV27; D gene unclear. The CDR3 has 15 residues. Germline loops: CDR1 MNHEY, CDR2 SMNVEV (reference sequence). Trimming cost V 7 bases and J 3 bases, with 18 bases left between them.

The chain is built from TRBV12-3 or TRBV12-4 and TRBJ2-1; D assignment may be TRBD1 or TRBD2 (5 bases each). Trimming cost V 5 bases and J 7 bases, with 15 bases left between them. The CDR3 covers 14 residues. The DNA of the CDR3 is TGTGCCAGCAGTCTACCAGGGAGAGCAAATGAGCAGTTCTTC. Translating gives CASSLPGRANEQFF.

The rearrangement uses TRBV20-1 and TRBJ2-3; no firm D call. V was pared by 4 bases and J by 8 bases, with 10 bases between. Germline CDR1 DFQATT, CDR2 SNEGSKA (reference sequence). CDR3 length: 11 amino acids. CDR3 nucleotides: TGCAGTGCTACGGCCCGGGTTACGCAGTATTTT. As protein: CSATARVTQYF.

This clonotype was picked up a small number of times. Written as DNA, the CDR3 is TGTGCCAGCAGCTTTTGGGGCTCTGGGGCCAACGTCCTGACTTTC. It translates to CASSFWGSGANVLTF. V usage is TRBV13 and J usage is TRBJ2-6; no clear D. Germline V gene sequence: CDR1 PRHDT, CDR2 FYEKMQ (reference sequence). This CDR3 is 15 amino acids long. Trimming left V 3 bases short and J 0 bases short, with 6 bases between.